Listed below are T cell receptor beta chains from one sample, sequenced in a study of metastatic and nonmetastatic thyroid tumors. From the PCR reads, TCRdb re-called clones with MiXCR. The data contain some 60,000 clones, 25% to 30% of them singletons. Sequenced input: blood. These receptors originate from a female donor with papillary thyroid cancer or a benign thyroid nodule (not recorded which). Some clones in this sample may be carry-over from other donors' samples. Each CDR3 is given with its conserved first and last residue. Fields, in order: J gene, V gene, clone size, D gene, CDR3 DNA, CDR3 protein. D genes are given only for firm matches. Some rows mark clone size as missing; the rest say once, few, many or name a class of expanded clone.

j_gene: TRBJ1-5
v_gene: TRBV5-1
abundance: few
d_gene: .
CDR3nt: TGCGCCAGCAGCTTGTCGGGCAATCAGCCCCAGCATTTT
CDR3aa: CASSLSGNQPQHF

j_gene: TRBJ2-7
v_gene: TRBV19
abundance: .
d_gene: TRBD2
CDR3nt: TGTGCCAGTAGTATCGGACTAGCGGGAGAACCCTACGAGCAGTACTTC
CDR3aa: CASSIGLAGEPYEQYF

j_gene: TRBJ1-1
v_gene: TRBV5-1
abundance: .
d_gene: .
CDR3nt: TGCGCCAGCAGAATTTTTGGGGGCGCGTCCAACACTGAAGCTTTCTTT
CDR3aa: CASRIFGGASNTEAFF

j_gene: TRBJ1-1
v_gene: TRBV19
abundance: many
d_gene: .
CDR3nt: TGTGCCAGTAGTATAGGCAGTATGAACACTGAAGCTTTCTTT
CDR3aa: CASSIGSMNTEAFF

j_gene: TRBJ2-1
v_gene: TRBV25-1
abundance: few
d_gene: .
CDR3nt: TGTGCCAGCAGTGAAACTTCCAATGAGCAGTTCTTC
CDR3aa: CASSETSNEQFF

j_gene: TRBJ1-5
v_gene: TRBV6-2/TRBV6-3
abundance: .
d_gene: .
CDR3nt: TGTGCCAGCAGAAAAGGACTGGCCAATCAGCCCCAGCATTTT
CDR3aa: CASRKGLANQPQHF

j_gene: TRBJ1-2
v_gene: TRBV6-1
abundance: few
d_gene: .
CDR3nt: TGTGCCAGCACCCTCACGGGGGGGTCGGACTATGGCTACACCTTC
CDR3aa: CASTLTGGSDYGYTF

j_gene: TRBJ1-2
v_gene: TRBV6-5
abundance: few
d_gene: .
CDR3nt: TGTGCCAGCAGTTACGGCACAGGGTGGGACTATGGCTACACCTTC
CDR3aa: CASSYGTGWDYGYTF

j_gene: TRBJ2-7
v_gene: TRBV7-3
abundance: once
d_gene: .
CDR3nt: TGTGCCAGCAGCCCCGTCACGGGATCCTACGAGCAGTACTTC
CDR3aa: CASSPVTGSYEQYF

j_gene: TRBJ2-1
v_gene: TRBV27
abundance: .
d_gene: TRBD1
CDR3nt: TGTGCCAGCAGCCTTGACAGGGTGGCGTACAATGAGCAGTTCTTC
CDR3aa: CASSLDRVAYNEQFF

j_gene: TRBJ2-1
v_gene: TRBV18
abundance: .
d_gene: TRBD1
CDR3nt: TGTGCCAGCTCAAGAGGGACAGGATACAATGAGCAGTTCTTC
CDR3aa: CASSRGTGYNEQFF

j_gene: TRBJ2-1
v_gene: TRBV6-2/TRBV6-3
abundance: few
d_gene: TRBD2
CDR3nt: TGTGCCAGCAGACTAGCGGGAACGATCGTCAATGAGCAGTTCTTC
CDR3aa: CASRLAGTIVNEQFF

j_gene: TRBJ2-3
v_gene: TRBV6-2/TRBV6-3
abundance: medium-sized
d_gene: TRBD2
CDR3nt: TGTGCCAGCAGCCGGGGACTAGCGGGGCGCACAGATACGCAGTATTTT
CDR3aa: CASSRGLAGRTDTQYF

j_gene: TRBJ2-1
v_gene: TRBV5-4
abundance: .
d_gene: TRBD2
CDR3nt: TGTGCCAGCAGCTTGTGGCTAGCGGGTTCCTACAATGAGCAGTTCTTC
CDR3aa: CASSLWLAGSYNEQFF

j_gene: TRBJ1-2
v_gene: TRBV6-5
abundance: few
d_gene: .
CDR3nt: TGTGCCAGCACTTACTCCCGGGGGATTAATGGCTACACCTTC
CDR3aa: CASTYSRGINGYTF

j_gene: TRBJ2-3
v_gene: TRBV11-3
abundance: once
d_gene: TRBD2
CDR3nt: TGTGCCAGCAGCTCAGCGGGAGTAGGTGATACGCAGTATTTT
CDR3aa: CASSSAGVGDTQYF

j_gene: TRBJ2-3
v_gene: TRBV19
abundance: few
d_gene: .
CDR3nt: TGTGCCAGTAAAGGGGACACCGGTATCACAGATACGCAGTATTTT
CDR3aa: CASKGDTGITDTQYF

j_gene: TRBJ1-2
v_gene: TRBV10-2
abundance: .
d_gene: .
CDR3nt: TGCGCCAGCAGCGTTGGGAGGGTACAGGGAAACTATGGCCACACCTTC
CDR3aa: CASSVGRVQGNYGHTF

j_gene: TRBJ2-1
v_gene: TRBV4-1
abundance: .
d_gene: .
CDR3nt: TGCGCCAGCAGCCAAGTGACAGGGGAGGGTGAGCAGTTCTTC
CDR3aa: CASSQVTGEGEQFF

j_gene: TRBJ2-4
v_gene: TRBV20-1
abundance: .
d_gene: TRBD2
CDR3nt: TGCAGTGCTAGTTCGTGGGAGGGTCCGAAAAGAAACATTCAGTACTTC
CDR3aa: CSASSWEGPKRNIQYF

j_gene: TRBJ1-2
v_gene: TRBV5-1
abundance: once
d_gene: .
CDR3nt: TGCGCCAGCAGCTCACGGGGGGACCGAGCTAACTATGGCTACACCTTC
CDR3aa: CASSSRGDRANYGYTF

j_gene: TRBJ1-5
v_gene: TRBV27
abundance: .
d_gene: TRBD1
CDR3nt: TGTGCCAGCAGTCTTCGTCTTACAGGGGATCAGCCCCAGCATTTT
CDR3aa: CASSLRLTGDQPQHF

j_gene: TRBJ2-7
v_gene: TRBV20-1
abundance: .
d_gene: TRBD1
CDR3nt: TGCAGTGCGCTGGACAGGTCAGGCGGCTACGAGCATTACTTC
CDR3aa: CSALDRSGGYEHYF

j_gene: TRBJ2-7
v_gene: TRBV6-1
abundance: many
d_gene: TRBD1
CDR3nt: TGTGCCAGCAAAGCTTCAGGACAGGGGGGAATTTACGAGCAGTACTTC
CDR3aa: CASKASGQGGIYEQYF

j_gene: TRBJ2-2
v_gene: TRBV3-1
abundance: many
d_gene: .
CDR3nt: TGTGCCAGCGGGAAAAAGGTTTCGAACACCGGGGAGCTGTTTTTT
CDR3aa: CASGKKVSNTGELFF

j_gene: TRBJ1-1
v_gene: TRBV5-1
abundance: .
d_gene: .
CDR3nt: TGCGCCAGCAGATTGAACACTGAAGCTTTCTTT
CDR3aa: CASRLNTEAFF

j_gene: TRBJ2-3
v_gene: TRBV6-4
abundance: few
d_gene: .
CDR3nt: TGTGCCAGCAGTGAGGGACCGACAGATACGCAGTATTTT
CDR3aa: CASSEGPTDTQYF

j_gene: TRBJ2-1
v_gene: TRBV11-2
abundance: .
d_gene: .
CDR3nt: TGTGCCAGCAGCCCAGGGAGGAGTTCCATCTACAATGAGCAGTTCTTC
CDR3aa: CASSPGRSSIYNEQFF

j_gene: TRBJ1-2
v_gene: TRBV12-3/TRBV12-4
abundance: .
d_gene: .
CDR3nt: TGTGCCAGCAGTTTAAGGACGAGGGGCTACACCTTC
CDR3aa: CASSLRTRGYTF

j_gene: TRBJ2-7
v_gene: TRBV9
abundance: .
d_gene: TRBD2
CDR3nt: TGTGCCAGCAGCGCAGGCCCGCTAGCGGTCTCCTACGAGCAGTACTTC
CDR3aa: CASSAGPLAVSYEQYF

j_gene: TRBJ1-3
v_gene: TRBV20-1
abundance: many
d_gene: .
CDR3nt: TGCAGTGCCTCGGAGTTTTCTGGAAACACCATATATTTT
CDR3aa: CSASEFSGNTIYF

j_gene: TRBJ1-2
v_gene: TRBV6-1
abundance: .
d_gene: TRBD1
CDR3nt: TGTGCCAGCAGTGAAAGGGCCGGGACAGATGGCTACACCTTC
CDR3aa: CASSERAGTDGYTF

j_gene: TRBJ2-1
v_gene: TRBV20-1
abundance: .
d_gene: .
CDR3nt: TGCAGTGCTAGGACCGGGAGTCTAAATGAGCAGTTCTTC
CDR3aa: CSARTGSLNEQFF

j_gene: TRBJ2-1
v_gene: TRBV12-3/TRBV12-4
abundance: .
d_gene: .
CDR3nt: TGTGCCAGCAGATTACAGGGAATCTCCTACAATGAGCAGTTCTTC
CDR3aa: CASRLQGISYNEQFF

j_gene: TRBJ2-2
v_gene: TRBV6-6
abundance: few
d_gene: .
CDR3nt: TGTGCCAGCAGTTACTCGAGTCAGGGTCCCGGGGAGCTGTTTTTT
CDR3aa: CASSYSSQGPGELFF

j_gene: TRBJ1-2
v_gene: TRBV11-2
abundance: .
d_gene: .
CDR3nt: TGTGCCAGCAGCCTTACCACCCTACGGGAGGAGAACTATGGCTACACCTTC
CDR3aa: CASSLTTLREENYGYTF

j_gene: TRBJ2-1
v_gene: TRBV19
abundance: .
d_gene: .
CDR3nt: TGTGCCAGTAGTATCAGGGGCGGCCTCTTAATGGGTGAGCAGTTCTTC
CDR3aa: CASSIRGGLLMGEQFF

j_gene: TRBJ2-7
v_gene: TRBV28
abundance: few
d_gene: .
CDR3nt: TGTGCCAGCAGTTTATGGGCAGGGGATAGCGAGCAGTACTTC
CDR3aa: CASSLWAGDSEQYF

j_gene: TRBJ1-5
v_gene: TRBV24-1
abundance: few
d_gene: .
CDR3nt: TGTGCCACCAGTGATGGTGGCAATCAGCCCCAGCATTTT
CDR3aa: CATSDGGNQPQHF